Included here is one TCR beta chain sequence, with context. Sequenced by immunoSEQ multiplex PCR; TCRdb stores in-frame clones only, minus some. The table records 50,000 to 70,000 clones, around 90% of them present only once. This sample is drawn from a study of OX40 agonist ivuxolimab in advanced cancers. Trimming cost V 0 bases and J 4 bases, with 12 bases left between them. Per the germline V gene, CDR1 is LGHNT and CDR2 is FRNRAP. CDR3 length: 15 residues. The chain uses TRBV12-5 and TRBJ1-1, with D possibly TRBD1 on 5 matching bases. The origin of this receptor is an adult with an advanced solid tumor such as melanoma, head and neck, liver or kidney cancer. Sample: CD4+ or CD8+ T cells sorted from blood, taken in a trial of the OX40 agonist ivuxolimab. CDR3 sequence: CASGLVLQGVTEAFF. The CDR3 region has the DNA TGTGCTAGTGGTTTGGTATTGCAGGGTGTCACTGAAGCTTTCTTT.